The clone carrying this T cell receptor beta chain was observed a handful of times. Its antigen remains unidentified. This sample is drawn from a study of T cell responses to AZD1222 COVID-19 vaccine. The study's findings and limits: Per reports, nearly half of all spike-specific TCRs target regions that are unmutated in variants. Spike-specific TCRs gained breadth and depth after people received two AZD1222 doses.

Method: immunoSEQ multiplex PCR; TCRdb's copy keeps in-frame clones and lacks some. The sample carries some 66,000 clones, roughly nine tenths recorded once. This CDR3 comprises 13 residues. V lost 5 bases and J lost 13, with 17 bases in between. CDR1 and CDR2 (germline): SGHTA, FQGNSA. Sequenced material: peripheral blood, taken 28 days after the second AZD1222 dose. The sequence was collected from an adult who received the AZD1222 COVID-19 vaccine. V gene TRBV7-2 combines with J gene TRBJ1-4; perhaps TRBD1 as D (5 bases). CDR3 region: CASSGLGSGGLFF. For the CDR3, the DNA is TGTGCCAGCAGCGGGCTTGGGAGTGGGGGACTGTTTTTT. The full variable domain, rest sourced from reference TRBV7-2 and TRBJ1-4, is GAGVSQSPSNKVTEKGKDVELRCDPISGHTALYWYRQSLGQGLEFLIYFQGNSAPDKSGLPSDRFSAERTGGSVSTLTIQRTQQEDSAVYLCASSGLGSGGLFFGSGTQLSVL.